These 19 T cell receptor beta chains originate from one sample sequenced in a study of OX40 agonist ivuxolimab in advanced cancers. TCRdb's copy holds only in-frame clones and misses some; the assay was immunoSEQ multiplex PCR. This sample has about 84,000 clones, with about nine tenths found just once. The input for sequencing was CD4+ or CD8+ T cells sorted from blood, taken in a trial of the OX40 agonist ivuxolimab. These receptors originate from an adult with an advanced solid tumor such as melanoma, head and neck, liver or kidney cancer.

The J gene is TRBJ2-1, the V gene TRBV5-1; D may match TRBD1 or TRBD2 (7 bases each). The V end was cut by 4 bases, the J end by 2 bases, with 19 bases between. The CDR3 consists of 17 residues. Germline CDR1 and CDR2: SGHRS and YFSETQ. The CDR3, as DNA: TGCGCCAGCAGCATCGACCCAGGGGGGGCAACCTACAATGAGCAGTTCTTC. Its protein is CASSIDPGGATYNEQFF. Using reference TRBV5-1 and TRBJ2-1 for the parts outside the CDR3, the full variable domain is KAGVTQTPRYLIKTRGQQVTLSCSPISGHRSVSWYQQTPGQGLQFLFEYFSETQRNKGNFPGRFSGRQFSNSRSEMNVSTLELGDSALYLCASSIDPGGATYNEQFFGPGTRLTVL.

The J gene is TRBJ1-5, the V gene TRBV19; the D is unclear. This CDR3 comprises 13 residues. V lost 3 bases, J lost 3 bases, and 6 bases lay in between. Germline V CDR1 and CDR2: LNHDA, SQIVND (reference sequence). CDR3 loop: CASSIGNNQPQHF. CDR3 nucleotides: TGTGCCAGTAGTATCGGGAACAATCAGCCCCAGCATTTT.

The rearrangement uses TRBV2 and TRBJ1-1; 10 positions match TRBD1. Germline V lookup: CDR1 SNHLY, CDR2 FYNNEI. V gave up 1 base and J gave up 8 bases; unmatched junction bases: 4. The CDR3 is 14 amino acids. CDR3 coding DNA: TGTGCCAGCAGTGAAGGGGGACAGGGGTCGGAAGCTTTCTTT. This translates into CASSEGGQGSEAFF. Looking up the rest from reference TRBV2 and TRBJ1-1 gives the full variable domain: EPEVTQTPSHQVTQMGQEVILRCVPISNHLYFYWYRQILGQKVEFLVSFYNNEISEKSEIFDDQFSVERPDGSNFTLKIRSTKLEDSAMYFCASSEGGQGSEAFFGQGTRLTVV.

The chain uses TRBV27 and TRBJ2-7; D perhaps matches TRBD1 (6 bases). Trimming removed 5 bases from V and 0 bases from J, with 17 bases in between. Germline CDR1 MNHEY, CDR2 SMNVEV (reference sequence). The CDR3 extends over 16 amino acids. This chain's CDR3 is CASSIQPQGSSYEQYF. The CDR3 coding sequence is TGTGCCAGCAGTATACAACCTCAGGGGTCCTCCTACGAGCAGTACTTC.

The CDR3 spells CSVEEEGYTF. CDR3 DNA: TGCAGCGTTGAAGAGGAGGGCTACACCTTC. This sequence joins TRBV29-1 and TRBJ1-2; D unclear. The germline V and J ends were trimmed by 0 bases and 8 bases, with 4 bases remaining between them. The germline V gene has CDR1 SQVTM and CDR2 ANQGSEA. This CDR3 has 10 amino acids.

The chain uses TRBV4-3 and TRBJ2-2; 11 bases match TRBD2. The germline gives CDR1 LGHNA, CDR2 YSLEER. J was trimmed by 4 bases and V by 4 bases; bases with no gene match: 2. The length of the CDR3 is 15 residues. The CDR3 region has the DNA TGCGCCAGCAGCCTAGCGGGGGGGCGCACCGGGGAGCTGTTTTTT. Translating it yields CASSLAGGRTGELFF.

This chain connects TRBV18 to TRBJ2-2; D is ambiguous. This CDR3 has 14 residues. Germline values: CDR1 KGHSH, CDR2 LQKENI. V was clipped by 6 bases and J by 1 base, with 9 bases between them. The DNA for the CDR3 is TGTGCCAGCTCGGGATCCTTGAACACCGGGGAGCTGTTTTTT. Encoded protein: CASSGSLNTGELFF.

V usage is TRBV2 and J usage is TRBJ2-5; 8 positions match TRBD2. CDR3 length: 14 residues. The V segment lost 9 bases and the J segment 5 bases; nucleotides outside the gene matches: 11. Per germline, CDR1 SNHLY and CDR2 FYNNEI. CDR3 nucleotides: TGTGCCAGGGCCCTTTCTAGCGGGTATGAGACCCAGTACTTC. This translates into CARALSSGYETQYF.

The gene calls are TRBV11-2 and TRBJ2-7, with D uncertain. This CDR3 region has 13 residues. In germline, CDR1 is SGHAT, CDR2 FQNNGV. V was trimmed by 3 bases and J by 3 bases, leaving 9 bases between them. CDR3 DNA sequence: TGTGCCAGCAGCTTCCACCTTTTCTACGAGCAGTACTTC. This sequence encodes CASSFHLFYEQYF.

The gene calls are TRBV6-6 and TRBJ2-3; tentative D call: TRBD1 (5 bases). V was pared by 7 bases and J by 1 base, with 15 bases between. Germline values: CDR1 MNHNY, CDR2 SVGAGI (reference sequence). This CDR3 spans 15 amino acids. CDR3 sequence (DNA): TGTGCCAGCAATCCTCAGGGCGTTGGCACAGATACGCAGTATTTT. It is translated as CASNPQGVGTDTQYF.

The chain has TRBV11-2 and TRBJ1-1; D perhaps matches TRBD1 (6 bases). Germline CDR1 reads SGHAT; CDR2 reads FQNNGV. Deletions cut 0 bases from V and 5 bases from J, with 10 bases between. The CDR3 is 14 amino acids. The CDR3, as DNA: TGTGCCAGCAGCTTAGATAGGGACACGACTGAAGCTTTCTTT. Residues: CASSLDRDTTEAFF.

The chain employs TRBV27 and TRBJ2-3, with D tentatively TRBD1 (6 bases). This CDR3 has 12 residues. Germline V CDR1 and CDR2: MNHEY, SMNVEV (reference sequence). Trimming removed 6 bases at V and 6 bases at J, with 10 bases between. CDR3 in DNA: TGTGCCAGCAGCAAGGGGGAGGATACGCAGTATTTT. Translated, it gives CASSKGEDTQYF.

The gene calls are TRBV19 and TRBJ2-3; D unresolved. V shed 7 bases and J shed 2 bases, with 10 bases lying between them. Germline V gene data show CDR1 as LNHDA and CDR2 as SQIVND (reference sequence). The CDR3 sequence is 13 residues long. The CDR3 reads CASTLQHTDTQYF. The DNA of the CDR3 is TGTGCCAGTACCCTCCAGCACACAGATACGCAGTATTTT.

This clone was observed a handful of times. CDR3 sequence reads: CAISGDRTSNQPQHF. The CDR3 DNA sequence: TGTGCCATCAGTGGCGACAGGACTAGCAATCAGCCCCAGCATTTT. The rearrangement uses TRBV10-3 and TRBJ1-5, with D possibly TRBD1 on 6 matching bases. Germline loops: CDR1 ENHRY, CDR2 SYGVKD. The CDR3 consists of 15 residues. Trimming took off 4 bases at V and 0 bases at J, with 10 bases between the two ends.

This clone was observed a single time. V gene TRBV4-2 combines with J gene TRBJ2-6; 10 bases agree with TRBD2. The ends lost 7 bases at V and 2 bases at J; junction bases unmatched: 11. Germline V lookup: CDR1 LGHNA, CDR2 YNFKEQ. This CDR3 is 18 amino acids long. CDR3 sequence: CASNLEPAGGPGANVLTF. Written as DNA, the CDR3 is TGTGCCAGCAACCTCGAGCCAGCGGGGGGGCCTGGGGCCAACGTCCTGACTTTC.

V is TRBV5-1 and J is TRBJ2-2; the D is unclear. This CDR3 region has 13 residues. Trimming removed 6 bases at V and 1 base at J, with 7 bases between. Germline lookup yields CDR1 SGHRS and CDR2 YFSETQ. The CDR3 region is CASKGGNTGELFF. The CDR3 DNA follows: TGCGCCAGCAAAGGTGGGAACACCGGGGAGCTGTTTTTT.

The CDR3 DNA follows: TGTGCCAGCACACCTCCCGGCAGGACAGGCTATGGCTACACCTTC. It specifies CASTPPGRTGYGYTF. This chain links TRBV25-1 with TRBJ1-2; TRBD1 agrees at 7 bases. V gave up 7 bases and J gave up 4 bases; unmatched junction bases: 12. CDR3 length: 15 residues. The germline V gene has CDR1 MGHDK and CDR2 SYGVNS.

The rearrangement joins TRBV10-3 to TRBJ2-5; the D gene is possibly TRBD1 (6 bases). In germline, CDR1 is ENHRY, CDR2 SYGVKD. CDR3 length equals 13 residues. The ends were cut back, 10 bases at V and 4 bases at J, with 16 bases in the middle. CDR3: CATGQTRLETQYF. For the CDR3, the DNA is TGTGCCACCGGACAGACCCGACTAGAGACCCAGTACTTC.

The chain couples TRBV5-1 to TRBJ1-6; tentatively, D is TRBD1 (5 bases). CDR1 is SGHRS and CDR2 is YFSETQ in the germline V gene. V lost 4 bases and J 7 bases, leaving 12 bases between the germline ends. This CDR3 comprises 14 residues. For the CDR3, the DNA is TGCGCCAGCAGCGAGGGGACGGTAAATTCACCCCTCCACTTT. Protein: CASSEGTVNSPLHF.